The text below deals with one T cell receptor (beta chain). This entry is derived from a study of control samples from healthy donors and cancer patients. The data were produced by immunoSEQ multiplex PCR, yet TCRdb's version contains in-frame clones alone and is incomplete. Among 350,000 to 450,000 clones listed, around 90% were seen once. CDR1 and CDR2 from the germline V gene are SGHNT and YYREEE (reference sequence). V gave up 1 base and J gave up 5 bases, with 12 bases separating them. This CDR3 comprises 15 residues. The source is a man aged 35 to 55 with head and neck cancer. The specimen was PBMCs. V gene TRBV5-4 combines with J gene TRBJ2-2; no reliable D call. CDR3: CASSLLQSLTGELFF. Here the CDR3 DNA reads TGTGCCAGCAGCTTGCTGCAGAGTTTAACCGGGGAGCTGTTTTTT.